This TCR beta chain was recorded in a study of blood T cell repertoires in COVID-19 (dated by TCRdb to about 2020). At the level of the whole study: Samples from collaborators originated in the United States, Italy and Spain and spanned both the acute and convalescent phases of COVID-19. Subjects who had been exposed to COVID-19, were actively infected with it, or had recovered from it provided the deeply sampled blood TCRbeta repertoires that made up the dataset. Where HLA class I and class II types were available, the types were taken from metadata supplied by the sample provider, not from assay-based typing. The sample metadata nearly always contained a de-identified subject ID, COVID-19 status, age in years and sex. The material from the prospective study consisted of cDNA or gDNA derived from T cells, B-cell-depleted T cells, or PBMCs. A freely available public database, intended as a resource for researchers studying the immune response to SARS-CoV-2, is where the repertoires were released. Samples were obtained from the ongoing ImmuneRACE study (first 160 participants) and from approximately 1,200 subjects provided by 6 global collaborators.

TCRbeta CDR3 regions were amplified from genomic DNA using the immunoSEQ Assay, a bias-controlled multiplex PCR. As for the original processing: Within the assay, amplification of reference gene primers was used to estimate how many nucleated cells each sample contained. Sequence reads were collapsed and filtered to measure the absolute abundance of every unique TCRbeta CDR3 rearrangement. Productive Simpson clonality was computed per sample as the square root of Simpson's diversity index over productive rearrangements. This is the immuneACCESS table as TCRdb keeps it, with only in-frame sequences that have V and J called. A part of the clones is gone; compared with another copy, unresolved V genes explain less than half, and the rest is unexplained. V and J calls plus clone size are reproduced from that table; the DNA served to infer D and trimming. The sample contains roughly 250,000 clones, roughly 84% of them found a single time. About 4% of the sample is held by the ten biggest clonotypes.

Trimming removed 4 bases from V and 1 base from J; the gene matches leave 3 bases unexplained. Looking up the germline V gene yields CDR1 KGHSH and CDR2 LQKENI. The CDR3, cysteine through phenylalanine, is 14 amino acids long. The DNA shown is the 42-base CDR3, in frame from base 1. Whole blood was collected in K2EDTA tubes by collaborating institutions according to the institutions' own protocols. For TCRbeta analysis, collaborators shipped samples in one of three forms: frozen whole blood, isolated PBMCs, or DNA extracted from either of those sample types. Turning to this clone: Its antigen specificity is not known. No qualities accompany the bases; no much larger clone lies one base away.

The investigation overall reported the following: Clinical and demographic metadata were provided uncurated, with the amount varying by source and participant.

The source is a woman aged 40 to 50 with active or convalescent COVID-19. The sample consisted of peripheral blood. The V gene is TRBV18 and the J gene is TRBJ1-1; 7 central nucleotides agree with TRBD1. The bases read TGTGCCAGCTCACTCGGGACAGCGAACACTGAAGCTTTCTTT. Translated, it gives CASSLGTANTEAFF.